This T cell receptor beta chain was captured in a study of T cells after yellow fever vaccination. Overall study findings and caveats: Reappearance after the booster was observed for most primary-vaccination clones (roughly 97% CD4, roughly 90% CD8). By day 5 rather than day 15, the secondary response had peaked, though it was weaker.

In TCRdb, the 5' RACE reads were re-called with MiXCR into one record per CDR3 protein. The sample includes roughly 330,000 distinct CDR3 sequences, 3% to 4.5% of them seen just once. This clonotype turned up a few times. What it binds is not known. V was cut by 5 bases and J by 2 bases, with 10 bases left in between. This CDR3 is 13 amino acids long. Germline V gene data show CDR1 as SGHDT and CDR2 as YYEEEE. This material consisted of PBMCs, taken 5 days after the yellow fever booster vaccination. The chain couples TRBV5-6 to TRBJ2-5; D is unclear. The receptor was derived from a man aged 18 to 30 who received the YFV17D yellow fever vaccine. The CDR3 loop reads CASSENYQETQYF. The CDR3 DNA sequence: TGTGCCAGCAGTGAAAATTATCAAGAGACCCAGTACTTC.